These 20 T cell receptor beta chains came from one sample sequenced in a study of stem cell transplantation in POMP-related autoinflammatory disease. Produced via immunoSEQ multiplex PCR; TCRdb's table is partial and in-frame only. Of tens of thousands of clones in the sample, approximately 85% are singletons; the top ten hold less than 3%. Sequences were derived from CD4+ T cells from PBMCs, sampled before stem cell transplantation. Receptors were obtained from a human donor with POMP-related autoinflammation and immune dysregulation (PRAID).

The CDR3 DNA is TGTGCCAGCAGTGAATTAGACCCAAGGGACGAGCAGTACTTC. Its translation is CASSELDPRDEQYF. The chain couples TRBV25-1 to TRBJ2-7; D ambiguous. The germline gives CDR1 MGHDK, CDR2 SYGVNS. The length of the CDR3 is 14 residues. The V gene lost 1 base and the J gene lost 5 bases, with 12 bases spanning the gap.

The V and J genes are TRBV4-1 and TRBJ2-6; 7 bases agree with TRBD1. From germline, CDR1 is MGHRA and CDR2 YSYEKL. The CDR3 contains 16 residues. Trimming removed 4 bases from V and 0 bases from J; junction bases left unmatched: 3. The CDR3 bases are TGCGCCAGCAGCCGCCAGGGGGACTCTGGGGCCAACGTCCTGACTTTC. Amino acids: CASSRQGDSGANVLTF.

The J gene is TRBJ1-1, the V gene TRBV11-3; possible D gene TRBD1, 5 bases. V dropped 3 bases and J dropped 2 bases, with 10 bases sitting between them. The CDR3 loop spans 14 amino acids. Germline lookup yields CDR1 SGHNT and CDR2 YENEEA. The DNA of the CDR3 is TGTGCCAGCAGCTTTGACAGCACCAACACTGAAGCTTTCTTT. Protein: CASSFDSTNTEAFF.

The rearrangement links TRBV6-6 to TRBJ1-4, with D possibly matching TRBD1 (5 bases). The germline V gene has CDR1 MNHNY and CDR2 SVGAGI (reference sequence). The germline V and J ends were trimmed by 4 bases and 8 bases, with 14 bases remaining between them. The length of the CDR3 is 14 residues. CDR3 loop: CASSFAGTPEKLFF. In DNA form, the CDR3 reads TGTGCCAGCAGTTTCGCCGGGACGCCCGAAAAACTGTTTTTT.

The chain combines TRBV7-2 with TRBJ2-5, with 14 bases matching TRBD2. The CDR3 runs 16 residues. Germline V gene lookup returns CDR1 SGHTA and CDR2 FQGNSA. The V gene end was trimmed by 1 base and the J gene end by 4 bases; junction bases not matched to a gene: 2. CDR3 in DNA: TGTGCCAGCAGCTTAGAGGGGACTAGCGGGAGAGAGACCCAGTACTTC. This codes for CASSLEGTSGRETQYF.

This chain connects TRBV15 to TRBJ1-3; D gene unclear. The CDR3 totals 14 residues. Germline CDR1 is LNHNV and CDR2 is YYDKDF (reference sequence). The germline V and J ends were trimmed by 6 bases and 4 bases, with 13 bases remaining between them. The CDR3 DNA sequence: TGTGCCACCAGTACCGGCTTGGAGGGAAACACCATATATTTT. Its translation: CATSTGLEGNTIYF.

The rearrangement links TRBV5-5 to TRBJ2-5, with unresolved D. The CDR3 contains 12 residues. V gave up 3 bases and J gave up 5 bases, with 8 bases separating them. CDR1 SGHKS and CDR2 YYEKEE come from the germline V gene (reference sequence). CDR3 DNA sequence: TGTGCCAGCAGCTCCATTCTTGAGACCCAGTACTTC. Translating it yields CASSSILETQYF.

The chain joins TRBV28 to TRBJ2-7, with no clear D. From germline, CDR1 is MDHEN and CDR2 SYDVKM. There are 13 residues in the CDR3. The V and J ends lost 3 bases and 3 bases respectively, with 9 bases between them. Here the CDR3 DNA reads TGTGCCAGCAGTTTTTATAGGGACTACGAGCAGTACTTC. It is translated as CASSFYRDYEQYF.

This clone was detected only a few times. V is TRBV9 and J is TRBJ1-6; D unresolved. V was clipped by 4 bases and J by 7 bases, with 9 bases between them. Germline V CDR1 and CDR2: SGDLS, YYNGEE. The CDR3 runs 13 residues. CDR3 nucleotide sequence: TGTGCCAGCAGCCCACTCGGGAATTCACCCCTCCACTTT. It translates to CASSPLGNSPLHF.

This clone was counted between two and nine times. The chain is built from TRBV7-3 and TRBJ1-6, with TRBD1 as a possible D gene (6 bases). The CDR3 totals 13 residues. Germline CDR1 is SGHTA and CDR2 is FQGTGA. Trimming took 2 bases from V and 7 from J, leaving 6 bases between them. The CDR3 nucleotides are TGTGCCAGCAGCTTAGGACAGAATTCACCCCTCCACTTT. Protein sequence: CASSLGQNSPLHF.

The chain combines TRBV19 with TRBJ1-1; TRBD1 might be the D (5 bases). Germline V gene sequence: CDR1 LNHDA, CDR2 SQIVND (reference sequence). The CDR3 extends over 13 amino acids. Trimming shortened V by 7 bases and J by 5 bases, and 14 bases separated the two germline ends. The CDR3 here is CASTPGRGTEAFF. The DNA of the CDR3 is TGTGCCAGTACCCCCGGTCGGGGGACTGAAGCTTTCTTT.

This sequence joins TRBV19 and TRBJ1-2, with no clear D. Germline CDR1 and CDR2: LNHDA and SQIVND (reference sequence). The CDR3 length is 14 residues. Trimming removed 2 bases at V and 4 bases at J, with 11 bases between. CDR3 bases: TGTGCCAGTAGTATAAGCCGTGACACCTATGGCTACACCTTC. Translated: CASSISRDTYGYTF.

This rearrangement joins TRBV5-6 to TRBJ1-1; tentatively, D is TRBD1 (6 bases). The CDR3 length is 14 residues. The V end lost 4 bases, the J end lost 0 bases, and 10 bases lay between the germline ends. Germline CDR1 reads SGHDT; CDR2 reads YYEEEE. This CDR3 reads CASSARGLNTEAFF. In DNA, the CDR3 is TGTGCCAGCAGCGCCCGGGGGCTGAACACTGAAGCTTTCTTT.

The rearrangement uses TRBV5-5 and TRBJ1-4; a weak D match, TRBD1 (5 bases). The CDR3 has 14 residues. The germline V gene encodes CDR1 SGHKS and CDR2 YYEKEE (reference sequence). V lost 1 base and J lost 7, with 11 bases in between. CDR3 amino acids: CASSLPRDPEKLFF. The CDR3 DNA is TGTGCCAGCAGCTTGCCCAGGGACCCTGAAAAACTGTTTTTT.

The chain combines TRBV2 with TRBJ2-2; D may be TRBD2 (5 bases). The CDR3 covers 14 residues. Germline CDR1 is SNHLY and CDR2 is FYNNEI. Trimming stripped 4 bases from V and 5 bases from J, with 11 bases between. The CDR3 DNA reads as TGTGCCAGCAGTGGGGTCGAGCGGACCGGGGAGCTGTTTTTT. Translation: CASSGVERTGELFF.

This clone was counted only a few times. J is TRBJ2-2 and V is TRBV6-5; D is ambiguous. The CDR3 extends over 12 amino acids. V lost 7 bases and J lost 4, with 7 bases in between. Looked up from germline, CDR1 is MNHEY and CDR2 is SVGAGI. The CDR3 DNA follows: TGTGCCAGCACCGCGATCACCGGGGAGCTGTTTTTT. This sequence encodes CASTAITGELFF.

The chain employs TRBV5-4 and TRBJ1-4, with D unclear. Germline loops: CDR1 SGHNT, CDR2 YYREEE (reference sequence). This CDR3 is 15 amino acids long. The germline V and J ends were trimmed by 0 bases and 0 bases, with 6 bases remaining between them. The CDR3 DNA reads TGTGCCAGCAGCTTGGCTCGGTCAACTAATGAAAAACTGTTTTTT. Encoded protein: CASSLARSTNEKLFF.

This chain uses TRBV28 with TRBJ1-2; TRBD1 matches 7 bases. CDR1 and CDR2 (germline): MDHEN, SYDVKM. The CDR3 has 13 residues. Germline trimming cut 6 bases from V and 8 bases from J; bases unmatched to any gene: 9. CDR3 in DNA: TGTGCCAGCAGGAGGGGGCCTCAGCTCGGCTACACCTTC. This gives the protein CASRRGPQLGYTF.

CDR3 coding DNA: TGTGCCATCAGCCGAACCCCAACAGGGGTCGTGAACACTGAAGCTTTCTTT. Translation gives CAISRTPTGVVNTEAFF. The chain combines TRBV10-3 with TRBJ1-1; 7 bases fit TRBD1. The CDR3 sequence is 17 residues long. The germline V gene encodes CDR1 ENHRY and CDR2 SYGVKD. Trimming at V came to 6 bases and at J to 0 bases, leaving 13 bases not matched to a gene.

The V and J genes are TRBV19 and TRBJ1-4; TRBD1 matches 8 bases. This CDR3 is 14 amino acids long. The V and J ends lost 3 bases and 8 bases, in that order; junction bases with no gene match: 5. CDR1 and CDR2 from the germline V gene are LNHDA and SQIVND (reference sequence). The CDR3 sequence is CASSIGRGHEKLFF. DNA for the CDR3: TGTGCCAGTAGTATTGGCAGGGGGCACGAAAAACTGTTTTTT.